This T cell receptor (beta chain) derives from a study of response to subunit inactivated influenza vaccine. Overall study findings and caveats: A suggestion made by the authors is that each seasonal influenza vaccination recruits few new T cells.

TCRdb passed the RT-PCR reads through MiXCR, listing each CDR3 protein once. This sample has about 800,000 distinct CDR3 sequences, with 21% found just once. This CDR3 comprises 15 residues. CDR1 and CDR2 from the germline V gene are LGHNA and YNFKEQ. The V and J ends lost 0 bases and 1 base respectively, with 9 bases between them. Regarding this clonotype: The antigen is not known.

This TCR was recovered from a man over 45 who received an inactivated influenza vaccine. The specimen was PBMCs from blood, collected more than 4 days after vaccination. The rearrangement links TRBV4-2 to TRBJ2-5; D not resolved. The CDR3 sequence: CASSQDAASQETQYF. The CDR3 DNA reads as TGTGCCAGCAGCCAAGACGCGGCGAGCCAAGAGACCCAGTACTTC.